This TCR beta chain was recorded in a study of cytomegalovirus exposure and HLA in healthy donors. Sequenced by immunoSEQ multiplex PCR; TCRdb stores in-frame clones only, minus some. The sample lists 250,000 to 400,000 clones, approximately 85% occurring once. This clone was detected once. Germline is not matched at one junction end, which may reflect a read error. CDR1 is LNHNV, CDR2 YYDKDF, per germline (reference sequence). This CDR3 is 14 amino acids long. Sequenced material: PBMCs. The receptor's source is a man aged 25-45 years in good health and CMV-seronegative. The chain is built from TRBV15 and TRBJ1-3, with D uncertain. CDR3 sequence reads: CATSREQAGSTIYF. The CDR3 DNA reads TGTGCCACCAGCAGAGAGCAGGCGGGAAGCACCATATATTTT.